The clone carrying this TCR beta chain has only a few counts. Its antigen is undetermined. This sample is drawn from a study of beta chain features in type 1 diabetes. Overall study findings and caveats: A pattern of fewer insertions and more deletions at VDJ junctions was seen in type 1 diabetes patients. Researchers report that Type 1 diabetes patients had moderately but significantly shorter TCRB CDR3s across all four CD4+ subsets.

The study reverse transcribed the entire isolated RNA, so it sequenced expressed TCRB transcripts. Roughly 3.57 million reads on average were seen across naive, central memory and regulatory T cell samples. Data came from immunoSEQ multiplex PCR; TCRdb stores just in-frame clones and leaves some out. The sample lists about 340,000 clones, roughly 14% occurring once. Populations obtained by sorting all exceeded 98% purity. This receptor was taken from a woman aged 18-29 years with type 1 diabetes. Sequenced input: naive CD4+ T cells from blood.

CDR3: CASSQHRSTNEKLFF. CDR3 coding DNA: TGCGCCAGCAGCCAGCACAGATCAACTAATGAAAAACTGTTTTTT. This rearrangement joins TRBV4-1 to TRBJ1-4; D gene ambiguous. Per the germline V gene, CDR1 is MGHRA and CDR2 is YSYEKL. This CDR3 has 15 amino acids. V shed 3 bases and J shed 0 bases, with 8 bases lying between them.